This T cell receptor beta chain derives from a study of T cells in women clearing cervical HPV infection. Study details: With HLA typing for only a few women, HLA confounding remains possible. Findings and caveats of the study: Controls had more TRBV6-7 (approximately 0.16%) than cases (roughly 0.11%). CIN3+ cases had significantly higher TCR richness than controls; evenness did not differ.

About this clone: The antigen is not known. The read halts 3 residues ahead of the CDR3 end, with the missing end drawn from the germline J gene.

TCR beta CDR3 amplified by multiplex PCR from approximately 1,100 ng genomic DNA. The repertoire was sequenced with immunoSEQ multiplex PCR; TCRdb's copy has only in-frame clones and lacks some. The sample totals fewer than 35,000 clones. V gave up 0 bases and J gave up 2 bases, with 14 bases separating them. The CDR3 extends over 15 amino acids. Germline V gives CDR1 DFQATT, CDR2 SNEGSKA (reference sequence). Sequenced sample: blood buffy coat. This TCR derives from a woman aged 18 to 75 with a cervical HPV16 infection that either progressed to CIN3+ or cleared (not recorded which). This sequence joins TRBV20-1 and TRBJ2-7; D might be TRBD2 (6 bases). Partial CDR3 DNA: TGCAGTGCTAGAGATCCCGGGACTGCTGCCTACGAG. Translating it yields CSARDPGTAAYE. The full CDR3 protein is CSARDPGTAAYEQYF.